This T cell receptor (beta chain) was sequenced for a study of T cells in Graves' hyperthyroidism and ophthalmopathy. Findings of the study overall: Blood also carried most thyroid clonotypes expanded above 0.001.

Per the germline V gene, CDR1 is SGHKS and CDR2 is YYEKEE (reference sequence). The V end was cut by 0 bases, the J end by 6 bases, with 13 bases between. This CDR3 spans 15 amino acids. Amplified regions were TCR beta CDR3 sequences from RNA transcripts. First-round RT-PCR with HTBI primers amplified the TCR CDR3 region. TCRdb passed the multiplex PCR reads through MiXCR, listing each CDR3 protein once. Among under 750,000 distinct CDR3 sequences listed, roughly a sixth were seen once. This clonotype showed up many times. Its antigen is as yet unknown. Diagnosis of hyperthyroidism was new in patients aged 18 to 65, and its duration was under 2 months.

The TCR originated in a woman aged 50 to 60 with Graves' hyperthyroidism that later progressed to Graves' ophthalmopathy. The chain combines TRBV5-5 with TRBJ1-5; D gene ambiguous. Sequencing was done on a sample of blood. CDR3 sequence (DNA): TGTGCCAGCAGCTTGGATGGCGGAGGAGGTCAGCCCCAGCATTTT. Translating gives CASSLDGGGGQPQHF.